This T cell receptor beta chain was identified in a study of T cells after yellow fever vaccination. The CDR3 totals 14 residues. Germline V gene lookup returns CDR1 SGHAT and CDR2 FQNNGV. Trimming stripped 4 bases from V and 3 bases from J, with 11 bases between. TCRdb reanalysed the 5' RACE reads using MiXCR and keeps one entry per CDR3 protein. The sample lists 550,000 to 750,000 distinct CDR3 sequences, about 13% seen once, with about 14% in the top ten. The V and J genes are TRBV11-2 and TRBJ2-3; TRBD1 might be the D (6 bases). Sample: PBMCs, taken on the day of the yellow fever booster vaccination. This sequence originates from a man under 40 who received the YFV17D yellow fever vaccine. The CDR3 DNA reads TGTGCCAGCAGCTACCGACAGGTGACAGATACGCAGTATTTT. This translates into CASSYRQVTDTQYF.